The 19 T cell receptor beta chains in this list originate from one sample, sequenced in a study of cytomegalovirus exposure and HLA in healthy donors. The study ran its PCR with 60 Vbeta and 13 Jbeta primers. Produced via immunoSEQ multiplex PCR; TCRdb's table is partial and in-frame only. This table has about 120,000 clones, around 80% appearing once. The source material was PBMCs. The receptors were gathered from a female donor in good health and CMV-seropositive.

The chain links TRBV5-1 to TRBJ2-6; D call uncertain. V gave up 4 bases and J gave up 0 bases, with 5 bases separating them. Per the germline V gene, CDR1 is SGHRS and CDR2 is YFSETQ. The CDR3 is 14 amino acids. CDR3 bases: TGCGCCAGCAGCCCTAGCTCTGGGGCCAACGTCCTGACTTTC. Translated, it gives CASSPSSGANVLTF.

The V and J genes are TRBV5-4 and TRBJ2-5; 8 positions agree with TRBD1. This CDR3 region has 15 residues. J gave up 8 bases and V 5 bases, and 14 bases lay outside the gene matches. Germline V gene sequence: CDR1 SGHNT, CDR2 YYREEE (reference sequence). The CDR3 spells CASSFGQGEVSTQYF. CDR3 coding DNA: TGTGCCAGCAGTTTTGGACAGGGAGAGGTCTCAACCCAGTACTTC.

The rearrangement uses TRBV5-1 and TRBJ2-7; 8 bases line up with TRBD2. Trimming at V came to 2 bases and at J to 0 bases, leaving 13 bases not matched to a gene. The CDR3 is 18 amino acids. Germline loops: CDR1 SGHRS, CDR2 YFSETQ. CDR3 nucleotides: TGCGCCAGCAGCTTCGGGGTAGCGGGGAGTTCTAGCTCCTACGAGCAGTACTTC. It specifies CASSFGVAGSSSSYEQYF.

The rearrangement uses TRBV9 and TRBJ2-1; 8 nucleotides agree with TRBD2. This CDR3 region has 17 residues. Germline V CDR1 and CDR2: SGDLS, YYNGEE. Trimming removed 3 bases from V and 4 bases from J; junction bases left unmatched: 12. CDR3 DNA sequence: TGTGCCAGCAGCGCAGACTATAGCGGGACCTTATACAATGAGCAGTTCTTC. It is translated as CASSADYSGTLYNEQFF.

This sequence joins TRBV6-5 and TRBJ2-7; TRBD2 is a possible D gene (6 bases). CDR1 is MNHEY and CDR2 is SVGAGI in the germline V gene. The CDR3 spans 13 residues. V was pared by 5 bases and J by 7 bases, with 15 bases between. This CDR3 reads CASSDPGRLEQYF. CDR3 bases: TGTGCCAGCAGTGACCCCGGGAGACTTGAGCAGTACTTC.

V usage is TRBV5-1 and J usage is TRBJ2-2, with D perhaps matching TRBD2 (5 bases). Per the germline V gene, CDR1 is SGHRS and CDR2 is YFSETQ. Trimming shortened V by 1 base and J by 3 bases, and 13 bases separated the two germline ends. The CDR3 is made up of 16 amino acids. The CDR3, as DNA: TGCGCCAGCAGCTTGACAGTATTCGGGGACACCGGGGAGCTGTTTTTT. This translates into CASSLTVFGDTGELFF.

DNA of the CDR3: TGTGCCAGCAGTTCCCGGTCTGACGAGCAGTACTTC. This encodes CASSSRSDEQYF. The chain combines TRBV28 with TRBJ2-7; no clear D. The germline V and J ends were trimmed by 4 bases and 5 bases, with 9 bases remaining between them. This CDR3 is built from 12 residues. Germline CDR1 reads MDHEN; CDR2 reads SYDVKM.

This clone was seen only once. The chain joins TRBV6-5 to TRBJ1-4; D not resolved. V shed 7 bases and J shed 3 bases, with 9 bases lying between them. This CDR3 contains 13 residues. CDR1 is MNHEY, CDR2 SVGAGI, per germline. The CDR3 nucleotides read TGTGCCAGCACCGGAGGGTCTAATGAAAAACTGTTTTTT. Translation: CASTGGSNEKLFF.

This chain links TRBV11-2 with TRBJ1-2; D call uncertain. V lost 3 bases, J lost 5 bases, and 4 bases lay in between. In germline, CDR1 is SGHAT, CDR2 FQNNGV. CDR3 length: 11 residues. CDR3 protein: CASSLSYGYTF. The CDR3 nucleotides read TGTGCCAGCAGCTTGTCTTATGGCTACACCTTC.

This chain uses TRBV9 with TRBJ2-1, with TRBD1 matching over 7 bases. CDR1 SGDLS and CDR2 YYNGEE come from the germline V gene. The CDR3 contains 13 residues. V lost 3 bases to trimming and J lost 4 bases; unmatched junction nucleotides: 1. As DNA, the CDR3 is TGTGCCAGCAGCGAGGGACAGTACAATGAGCAGTTCTTC. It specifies CASSEGQYNEQFF. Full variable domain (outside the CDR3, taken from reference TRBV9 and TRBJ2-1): DSGVTQTPKHLITATGQRVTLRCSPRSGDLSVYWYQQSLDQGLQFLIQYYNGEERAKGNILERFSAQQFPDLHSELNLSSLELGDSALYFCASSEGQYNEQFFGPGTRLTVL.

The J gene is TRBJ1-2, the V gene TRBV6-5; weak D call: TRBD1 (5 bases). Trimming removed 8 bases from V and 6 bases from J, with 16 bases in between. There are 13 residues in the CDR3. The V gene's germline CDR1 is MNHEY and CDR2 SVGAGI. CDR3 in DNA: TGTGCCAGCCCGCTTGGGGCAGGCGATGGCTACACCTTC. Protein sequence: CASPLGAGDGYTF.

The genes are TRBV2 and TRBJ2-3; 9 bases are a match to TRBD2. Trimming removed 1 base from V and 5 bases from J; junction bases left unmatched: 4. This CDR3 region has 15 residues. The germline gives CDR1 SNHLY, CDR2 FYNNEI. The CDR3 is CASSEVSGGLDTQYF. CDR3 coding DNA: TGTGCCAGCAGTGAAGTTAGCGGGGGCTTAGATACGCAGTATTTT.

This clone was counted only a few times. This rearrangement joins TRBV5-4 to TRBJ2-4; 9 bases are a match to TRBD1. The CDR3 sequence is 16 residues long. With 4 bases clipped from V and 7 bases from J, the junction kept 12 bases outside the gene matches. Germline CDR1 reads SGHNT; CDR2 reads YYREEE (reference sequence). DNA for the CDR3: TGTGCCAGCAGCAATGCACCGGGACAGGGCCAGAACATTCAGTACTTC. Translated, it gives CASSNAPGQGQNIQYF. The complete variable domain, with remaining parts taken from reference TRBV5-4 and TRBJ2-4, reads ETGVTQSPTHLIKTRGQQVTLRCSSQSGHNTVSWYQQALGQGPQFIFQYYREEENGRGNFPPRFSGLQFPNYSSELNVNALELDDSALYLCASSNAPGQGQNIQYFGAGTRLSVL.

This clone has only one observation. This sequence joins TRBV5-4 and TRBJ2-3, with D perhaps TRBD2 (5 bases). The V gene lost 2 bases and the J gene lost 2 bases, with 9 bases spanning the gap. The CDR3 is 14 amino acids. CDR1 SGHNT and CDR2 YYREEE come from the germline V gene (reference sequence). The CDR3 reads CASSFGLLTDTQYF. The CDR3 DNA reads TGTGCCAGCAGCTTCGGACTCCTCACAGATACGCAGTATTTT.

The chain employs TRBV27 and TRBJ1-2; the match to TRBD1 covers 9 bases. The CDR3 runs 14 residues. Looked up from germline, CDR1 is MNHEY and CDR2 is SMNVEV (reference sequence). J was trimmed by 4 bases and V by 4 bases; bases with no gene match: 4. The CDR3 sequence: CASSSTGGLYGYTF. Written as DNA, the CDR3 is TGTGCCAGCAGTTCGACAGGGGGACTCTATGGCTACACCTTC.

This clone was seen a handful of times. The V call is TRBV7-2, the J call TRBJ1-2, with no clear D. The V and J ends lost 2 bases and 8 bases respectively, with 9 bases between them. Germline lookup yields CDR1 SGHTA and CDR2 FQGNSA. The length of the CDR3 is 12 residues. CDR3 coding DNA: TGTGCCAGCAGCTTATGGGAGAGCGGCTACACCTTC. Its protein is CASSLWESGYTF.

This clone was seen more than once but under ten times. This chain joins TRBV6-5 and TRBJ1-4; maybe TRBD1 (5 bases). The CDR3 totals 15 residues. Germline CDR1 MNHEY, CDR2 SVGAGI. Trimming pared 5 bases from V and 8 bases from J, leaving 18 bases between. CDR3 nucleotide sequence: TGTGCCAGCAGTCCAAGGGGTTTCCCGAGGGAAAAACTGTTTTTT. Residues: CASSPRGFPREKLFF.

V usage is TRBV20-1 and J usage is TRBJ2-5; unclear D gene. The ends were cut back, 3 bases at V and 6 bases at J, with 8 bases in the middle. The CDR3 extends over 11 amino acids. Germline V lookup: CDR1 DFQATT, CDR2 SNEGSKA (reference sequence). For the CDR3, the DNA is TGCAGTGCTAGTTTGGGCCAGACCCAGTACTTC. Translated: CSASLGQTQYF.

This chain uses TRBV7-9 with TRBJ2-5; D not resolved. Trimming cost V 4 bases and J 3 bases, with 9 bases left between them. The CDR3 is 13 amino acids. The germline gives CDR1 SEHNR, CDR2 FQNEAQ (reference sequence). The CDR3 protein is CASSWVEEETQYF. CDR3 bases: TGTGCCAGCAGCTGGGTCGAGGAAGAGACCCAGTACTTC.